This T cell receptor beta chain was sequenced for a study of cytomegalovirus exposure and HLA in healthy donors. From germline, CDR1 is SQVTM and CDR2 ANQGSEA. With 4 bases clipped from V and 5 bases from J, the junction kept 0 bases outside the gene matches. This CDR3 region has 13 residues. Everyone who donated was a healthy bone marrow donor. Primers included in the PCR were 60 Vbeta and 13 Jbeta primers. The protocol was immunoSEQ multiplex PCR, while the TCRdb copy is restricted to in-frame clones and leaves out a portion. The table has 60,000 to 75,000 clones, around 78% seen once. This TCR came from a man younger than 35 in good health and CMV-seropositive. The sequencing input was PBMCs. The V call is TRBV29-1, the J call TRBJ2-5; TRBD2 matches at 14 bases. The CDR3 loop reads CSVGTSGGETQYF. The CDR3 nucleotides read TGCAGCGTTGGGACTAGCGGGGGGGAGACCCAGTACTTC.